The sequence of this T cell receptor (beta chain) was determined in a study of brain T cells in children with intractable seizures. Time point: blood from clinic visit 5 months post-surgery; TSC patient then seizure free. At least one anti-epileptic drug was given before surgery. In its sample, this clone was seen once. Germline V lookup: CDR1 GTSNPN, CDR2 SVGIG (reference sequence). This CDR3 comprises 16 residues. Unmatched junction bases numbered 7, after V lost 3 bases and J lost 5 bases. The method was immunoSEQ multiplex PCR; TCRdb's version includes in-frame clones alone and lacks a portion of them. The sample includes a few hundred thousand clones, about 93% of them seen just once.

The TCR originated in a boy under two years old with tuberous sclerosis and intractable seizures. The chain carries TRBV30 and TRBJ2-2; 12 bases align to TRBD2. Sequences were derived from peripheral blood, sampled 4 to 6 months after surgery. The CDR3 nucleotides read TGTGCCTGGAGAACGCTAGCGGGGGGGCGGACCGGGGAGCTGTTTTTT. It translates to CAWRTLAGGRTGELFF.